Following are 11 T cell receptor beta chains from one sample sequenced in a study of T-cell reconstitution after alpha-beta-depleted transplantation in children. The TCRbeta library was prepared with unique molecular identifiers. TCRdb reanalysed the PCR reads using MiXCR and keeps one entry per CDR3 protein. The table includes over 200,000 distinct CDR3 sequences, roughly a tenth detected once. The starting material was PBMCs from the stem cell graft donor, obtained from the stem cell graft. Receptor source: a human donor who donated a stem cell graft to a child with acute lymphoblastic leukemia.

A few counts support this clonotype. The V and J genes are TRBV4-2 and TRBJ2-1; the match to TRBD1 covers 10 bases. J was trimmed by 4 bases and V by 4 bases; bases with no gene match: 13. The germline V gene encodes CDR1 LGHNA and CDR2 YNFKEQ. The CDR3 loop spans 18 amino acids. This CDR3 reads CASSRGGDRGRFYNEQFF. The CDR3 nucleotides read TGTGCCAGCAGCCGTGGTGGGGACAGGGGACGTTTTTACAATGAGCAGTTCTTC.

The rearrangement uses TRBV19 and TRBJ1-5; no definite D call. The germline CDR1 and CDR2 sequences are LNHDA and SQIVND (reference sequence). The CDR3 has 17 amino acids. Trimming removed 3 bases at V and 0 bases at J, with 15 bases between. The CDR3 sequence: CASSMYGREYSNQPQHF. The DNA for the CDR3 is TGTGCCAGTAGTATGTATGGCCGAGAATATAGCAATCAGCCCCAGCATTTT.

This clonotype was seen more than once but under ten times. CDR3 nucleotides: TGCAGCGTTACAGGGACTAGCACAGATACGCAGTATTTT. Encoded protein: CSVTGTSTDTQYF. The gene calls are TRBV29-1 and TRBJ2-3; TRBD1 or TRBD2 may be the D gene (6 bases each). The V gene lost 5 bases and the J gene lost 0 bases, with 9 bases spanning the gap. CDR1 is SQVTM and CDR2 is ANQGSEA in the germline V gene. This CDR3 comprises 13 residues.

This clonotype was found many times. The J gene is TRBJ2-5, the V gene TRBV6-5, with D possibly matching TRBD1 (6 bases). V shed 2 bases and J shed 1 base, with 11 bases lying between them. The germline gives CDR1 MNHEY, CDR2 SVGAGI. There are 15 residues in the CDR3. CDR3 in DNA: TGTGCCAGCAGTTACGGCGGACAGCCCCAAGAGACCCAGTACTTC. Protein product: CASSYGGQPQETQYF.

The rearrangement uses TRBV6-5 and TRBJ2-5; possibly TRBD1 or TRBD2 for D (6 bases each). CDR1 MNHEY and CDR2 SVGAGI come from the germline V gene. The CDR3 sequence is 15 residues long. V lost 7 bases and J lost 4, with 19 bases in between. Here the CDR3 DNA reads TGTGCCAGCACCCCGGGCCCGGGGGCCGGAGAGACCCAGTACTTC. This sequence encodes CASTPGPGAGETQYF.

This clonotype was seen at least ten times. The rearrangement uses TRBV12-3 or TRBV12-4 and TRBJ2-2, with 7 nucleotides matching TRBD2. The CDR3 extends over 14 amino acids. Trimming took 6 bases from V and 5 from J; bases not matched to a gene: 6. The CDR3 spells CASRERGVTGELFF. Here the CDR3 DNA reads TGTGCCAGCAGGGAGCGGGGTGTTACCGGGGAGCTGTTTTTT.

There are many counts of this clonotype. The chain has TRBV7-9 and TRBJ2-2, with unresolved D. With 5 bases removed from V and 2 bases from J, the gap between germline ends came to 3 bases. The germline V gene has CDR1 SEHNR and CDR2 FQNEAQ (reference sequence). CDR3 size: 12 residues. CDR3 residues: CASSPNTGELFF. The CDR3, as DNA: TGTGCCAGCAGCCCTAACACCGGGGAGCTGTTTTTT.

The chain combines TRBV30 with TRBJ2-5; TRBD2 aligns across 8 bases. This CDR3 has 12 residues. V was clipped by 5 bases and J by 2 bases; unmatched bases: 1. Germline assignment: CDR1 GTSNPN and CDR2 SVGIG (reference sequence). In DNA form, the CDR3 reads TGTGCCTGGGAGCGGGGGCAAGAGACCCAGTACTTC. Translation gives CAWERGQETQYF. Full variable domain (rest looked up from reference TRBV30 and TRBJ2-5): SQTIHQWPATLVQPVGSPLSLECTVEGTSNPNLYWYRQAAGRGLQLLFYSVGIGQISSEVPQNLSASRPQDRQFILSSKKLLLSDSGFYLCAWERGQETQYFGPGTRLLVL.

This clonotype has just a few counts. V usage is TRBV5-6 and J usage is TRBJ2-7, with a tentative D call TRBD2 (6 bases). The V end lost 4 bases, the J end lost 2 bases, and 19 bases lay between the germline ends. Germline V gene sequence: CDR1 SGHDT, CDR2 YYEEEE. The CDR3 is made up of 16 amino acids. Written as DNA, the CDR3 is TGTGCCAGCAGCCTCCGCCCCCGGGGGTTACCCTACGAGCAGTACTTC. Residues: CASSLRPRGLPYEQYF.

This clonotype has a handful of counts. V gene TRBV6-1 combines with J gene TRBJ2-7; the match to TRBD1 covers 8 bases. CDR3 length: 16 residues. V shed 5 bases and J 3 bases; nucleotides not matched to a gene: 12. CDR1 is MNHNS and CDR2 is SASEGT in the germline V gene. The CDR3 loop is CASSRGADREIYEQYF. CDR3 bases: TGTGCCAGCAGTAGAGGTGCGGACAGGGAGATCTACGAGCAGTACTTC.

J is TRBJ1-2 and V is TRBV20-1; maybe TRBD1 (6 bases). Trimming pared 6 bases from V and 2 bases from J, leaving 13 bases between. Per the germline V gene, CDR1 is DFQATT and CDR2 is SNEGSKA (reference sequence). This CDR3 has 13 residues. CDR3 sequence (DNA): TGCAGTGCGGTGGGGGGCGAAAACTATGGCTACACCTTC. Amino acid sequence: CSAVGGENYGYTF.